A selection of T cell receptor beta chains follows, all from one sample in a study of human T cells and chemical hapten exposure. MiXCR, applied by TCRdb to the RACE reads, yields one record per CDR3 protein. The sample gives over 85,000 distinct CDR3 sequences, over 10% of which show up once; 2% to 2.5% is in the top ten. This sample comprised whole blood, obtained in connection with sensitization to the hapten diphenylcyclopropenone (DPC). The receptor source for this set is a woman in her forties with alopecia areata. Some clones in this sample may be carry-over from other donors' samples. CDR3s include the opening cysteine and the closing phenylalanine or tryptophan. D genes are given only for firm matches. A row's size may be missing; if present it is once, few, many or a size class.

d_gene	j_gene	abundance	v_gene	CDR3nt	CDR3aa
TRBD2	TRBJ2-4	many	TRBV9	TGTGCCAGCAGCGTAGCGGGAGGGCCGGGAAACATTCAGTACTTC	CASSVAGGPGNIQYF
TRBD2	TRBJ2-1	few	TRBV20-1	TGCAGTGCGTCGTCGACTAGCGGACCTTACAATGAGCAGTTCTTC	CSASSTSGPYNEQFF
TRBD1	TRBJ2-7	-	TRBV7-2	TGTGCCAGCAGCTCAACGGGACAGGGAATTTACGAGCAGTACTTC	CASSSTGQGIYEQYF
-	TRBJ1-2	-	TRBV2	TGTGCCAGCAGTGGGAGGGATGCGTATGGCTACACCTTC	CASSGRDAYGYTF
-	TRBJ2-7	many	TRBV7-9	TGTGCCAGCAGCTTAGGCGGGGCCAGCTCCTACGAGCAGTACTTC	CASSLGGASSYEQYF
-	TRBJ1-2	once	TRBV28	TGTGCCAGCAGTTTTCGGGGCAACTATGGCTACACCTTC	CASSFRGNYGYTF
TRBD2	TRBJ2-3	-	TRBV20-1	TGCAGTGCTAGAAGTCCTAGCGGGACCGATACGCAGTATTTT	CSARSPSGTDTQYF
-	TRBJ1-2	-	TRBV7-2	TGTGCCAGCAGCGTCAGGGCTTTTGACTATGGCTACACCTTC	CASSVRAFDYGYTF
TRBD2	TRBJ2-5	-	TRBV20-1	TGCAGTGCCACCCTAGCGGGAGTCGAAGAGACCCAGTACTTC	CSATLAGVEETQYF
-	TRBJ1-1	-	TRBV20-1	TGCAGTGCTACCTCCCGCGGGGGTAACACTGAAGCTTTCTTT	CSATSRGGNTEAFF
TRBD1	TRBJ2-7	-	TRBV12-3/TRBV12-4	TGTGCCAGCAGTCTACGGGACAGGGGCACCTACGAGCAGTACTTC	CASSLRDRGTYEQYF
-	TRBJ2-1	few	TRBV20-1	TGCAGTGCTCCCCTGGCTGGGATATCCTCCAATGAGCAGTTCTTC	CSAPLAGISSNEQFF
-	TRBJ2-3	many	TRBV5-6	TGTGCCAGCAGCTTGAACACAGATACGCAGTATTTT	CASSLNTDTQYF
-	TRBJ1-2	few	TRBV4-3	TGCGCCAGCAGCCAAGATCAGGGGTCTACTTCCATTAACTATGGCTACACCTTC	CASSQDQGSTSINYGYTF
-	TRBJ2-1	few	TRBV20-1	TGCAGTGCTCCGCGATACAAGAACAATGAGCAGTTCTTC	CSAPRYKNNEQFF
-	TRBJ2-3	few	TRBV7-3	TGTGCCAGCAGCTTAAGTGGCGGGAAGGTGGGCACAGATACGCAGTATTTT	CASSLSGGKVGTDTQYF
-	TRBJ2-2	many	TRBV12-3/TRBV12-4	TGTGCCAGCAGCCCCCGGGCGGGGACCGGGGAGCTGTTTTTT	CASSPRAGTGELFF
-	TRBJ1-5	many	TRBV6-2/TRBV6-3	TGTGCCAGCAGCCGGGACAGCAATCAGCCCCAGCATTTT	CASSRDSNQPQHF
-	TRBJ2-4	-	TRBV7-9	TGTGCCAGCAGCCTTCGGGGACTAGCCAAAAACATTCAGTACTTC	CASSLRGLAKNIQYF
TRBD1	TRBJ2-7	-	TRBV12-3/TRBV12-4	TGTGCCAGCAGTTTAGCGCTATCGAACAGGGGATACTACGAGCAGTACTTC	CASSLALSNRGYYEQYF
-	TRBJ2-3	-	TRBV5-1	TGCGCCAGCAGCCTTCGTTCAGGGGTGAGACCCTCCGCTGATACGCAGTATTTT	CASSLRSGVRPSADTQYF
TRBD2	TRBJ2-7	few	TRBV10-3	TGTGCCATCAGCTGGACTAGCGTCGCCCGCGAGCAGTACTTC	CAISWTSVAREQYF
TRBD1	TRBJ1-6	-	TRBV18	TGTGCCAGCTCACAAACAGGGGATTCACCCCTCCACTTT	CASSQTGDSPLHF
TRBD1	TRBJ2-7	-	TRBV28	TGTGCCAGCAGTGTAGGGGGCGGCCTTTTCTACGAGCAGTACTTC	CASSVGGGLFYEQYF